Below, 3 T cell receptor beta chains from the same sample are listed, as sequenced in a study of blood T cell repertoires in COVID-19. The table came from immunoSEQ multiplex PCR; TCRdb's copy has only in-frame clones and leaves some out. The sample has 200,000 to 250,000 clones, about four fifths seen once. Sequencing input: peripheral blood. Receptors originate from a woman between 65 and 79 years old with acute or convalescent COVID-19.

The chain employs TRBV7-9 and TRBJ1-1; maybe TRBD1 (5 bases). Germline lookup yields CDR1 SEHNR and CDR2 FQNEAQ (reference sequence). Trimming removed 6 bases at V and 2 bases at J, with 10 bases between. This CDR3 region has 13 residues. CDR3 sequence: CASRPDTNTEAFF. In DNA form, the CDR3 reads TGTGCCAGCAGACCGGACACAAACACTGAAGCTTTCTTT.

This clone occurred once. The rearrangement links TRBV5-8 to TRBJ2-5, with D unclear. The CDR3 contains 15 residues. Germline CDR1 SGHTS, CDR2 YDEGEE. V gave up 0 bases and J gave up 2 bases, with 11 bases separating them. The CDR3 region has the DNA TGTGCCAGCAGCTTGGTCAGTAGCAGTCAAGAGACCCAGTACTTC. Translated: CASSLVSSSQETQYF.

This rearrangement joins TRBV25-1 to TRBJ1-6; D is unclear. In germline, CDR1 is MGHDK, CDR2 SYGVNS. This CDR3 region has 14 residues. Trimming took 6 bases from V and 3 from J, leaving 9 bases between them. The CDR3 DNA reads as TGTGCCAGCAGGGAGATGGGCTATAATTCACCCCTCCACTTT. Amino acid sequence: CASREMGYNSPLHF. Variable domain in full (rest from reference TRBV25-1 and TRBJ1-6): EADIYQTPRYLVIGTGKKITLECSQTMGHDKMYWYQQDPGMELHLIHYSYGVNSTEKGDLSSESTVSRIRTEHFPLTLESARPSHTSQYLCASREMGYNSPLHFGNGTRLTVT.